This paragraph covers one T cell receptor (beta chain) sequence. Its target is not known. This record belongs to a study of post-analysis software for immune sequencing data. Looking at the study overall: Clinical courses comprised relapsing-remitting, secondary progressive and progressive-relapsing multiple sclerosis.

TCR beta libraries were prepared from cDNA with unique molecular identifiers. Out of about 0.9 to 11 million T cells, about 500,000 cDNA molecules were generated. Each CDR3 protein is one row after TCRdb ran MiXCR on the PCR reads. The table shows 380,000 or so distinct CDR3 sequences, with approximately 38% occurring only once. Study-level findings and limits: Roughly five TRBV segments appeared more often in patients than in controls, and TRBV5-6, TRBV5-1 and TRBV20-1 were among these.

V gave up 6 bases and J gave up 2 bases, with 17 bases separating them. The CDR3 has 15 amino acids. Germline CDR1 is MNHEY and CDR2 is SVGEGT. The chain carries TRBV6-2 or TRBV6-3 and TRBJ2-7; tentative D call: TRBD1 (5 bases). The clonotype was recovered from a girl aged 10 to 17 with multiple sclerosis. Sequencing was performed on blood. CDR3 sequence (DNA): TGTGCCAGCAGGATAGATGGACACTTCGCCTACGAGCAGTACTTC. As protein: CASRIDGHFAYEQYF.